This passage covers 25 T cell receptor beta chains from one sample sequenced in a study of OX40 agonist ivuxolimab in advanced cancers. TCRdb's copy holds only in-frame clones and misses some; the assay was immunoSEQ multiplex PCR. The table lists some 86,000 clones, roughly nine tenths of them singletons. The source was CD4+ or CD8+ T cells sorted from blood, collected in a trial of the OX40 agonist ivuxolimab. These receptors originate from an adult with an advanced solid tumor such as melanoma, head and neck, liver or kidney cancer.

The rearrangement links TRBV5-1 to TRBJ2-7; 10 nucleotides line up with TRBD1. Germline values: CDR1 SGHRS, CDR2 YFSETQ. The CDR3 extends over 14 amino acids. The V and J ends lost 2 bases and 3 bases, in that order; junction bases with no gene match: 2. The CDR3 nucleotides are TGCGCCAGCAGCTTCCGGACAGGGGGCTACGAGCAGTACTTC. Translated: CASSFRTGGYEQYF.

Concerning this clone itself: A junction boundary mismatches the germline segment, possibly from a read error. V and J are TRBV19 and TRBJ2-7; TRBD1 aligns across 11 bases. This CDR3 has 14 amino acids. Germline lookup yields CDR1 LNHDA and CDR2 SQIVND (reference sequence). CDR3 nucleotides: TGTGCCAGTAGTCGGGACAGGGGGTCCTCCGAGCAGTACTTC. It is translated as CASSRDRGSSEQYF.

The rearrangement links TRBV5-5 to TRBJ2-1, with D maybe TRBD1 (6 bases). The CDR3 length is 11 residues. In germline, CDR1 is SGHKS, CDR2 YYEKEE (reference sequence). Trimming removed 8 bases from V and 8 bases from J, with 11 bases in between. This CDR3 reads CASNREYEQFF. The CDR3 DNA reads as TGTGCCAGTAACAGGGAGTATGAGCAGTTCTTC.

V is TRBV2 and J is TRBJ2-7; TRBD2 aligns across 8 bases. The germline CDR1 and CDR2 sequences are SNHLY and FYNNEI. V lost 7 bases and J lost 5; bases outside the gene matches: 10. The CDR3 extends over 14 amino acids. The DNA for the CDR3 is TGTGCCAGCAAGGACGGGAGGGCCATCCACGAGCAGTACTTC. Translated, it gives CASKDGRAIHEQYF.

This rearrangement joins TRBV11-2 to TRBJ2-3; D perhaps matches TRBD2 (6 bases). The CDR3 contains 16 residues. Germline CDR1 reads SGHAT; CDR2 reads FQNNGV. Trimming took 4 bases from V and 2 from J, leaving 16 bases between them. CDR3 protein: CASSYEWGDLTDTQYF. In DNA form, the CDR3 reads TGTGCCAGCAGCTATGAGTGGGGGGACCTCACAGATACGCAGTATTTT. Full variable domain (missing parts from reference TRBV11-2 and TRBJ2-3): EAGVAQSPRYKIIEKRQSVAFWCNPISGHATLYWYQQILGQGPKLLIQFQNNGVVDDSQLPKDRFSAERLKGVDSTLKIQPAKLEDSAVYLCASSYEWGDLTDTQYFGPGTRLTVL.

This clone was counted once. The chain is built from TRBV7-8 and TRBJ1-2; 9 positions match TRBD1. The V segment lost 1 base and the J segment 10 bases; nucleotides outside the gene matches: 4. Germline values: CDR1 SGHVS, CDR2 FQNEAQ. The CDR3 has 13 residues. The CDR3 DNA reads TGTGCCAGCAGCTTAGACCGGGACAGGGCCTACACCTTC. Its protein product is CASSLDRDRAYTF.

This clone was recorded only once. The chain carries TRBV9 and TRBJ2-3; possibly TRBD1 for D (5 bases). CDR3 length: 15 residues. V was cut by 4 bases and J by 6 bases, with 18 bases left in between. CDR1 is SGDLS and CDR2 is YYNGEE in the germline V gene. The chain's CDR3 is CASSPGPSKQDTQYF. CDR3 sequence (DNA): TGTGCCAGCAGCCCAGGGCCCTCCAAGCAGGATACGCAGTATTTT. The whole variable domain, remainder taken from reference TRBV9 and TRBJ2-3, is DSGVTQTPKHLITATGQRVTLRCSPRSGDLSVYWYQQSLDQGLQFLIQYYNGEERAKGNILERFSAQQFPDLHSELNLSSLELGDSALYFCASSPGPSKQDTQYFGPGTRLTVL.

The chain has TRBV7-9 and TRBJ2-3, with D perhaps matching TRBD1 (6 bases). Trimming took 3 bases from V and 2 from J, leaving 12 bases between them. The CDR3 has 15 residues. Germline V lookup: CDR1 SEHNR, CDR2 FQNEAQ (reference sequence). The CDR3 bases are TGTGCCAGCAGCTTCGAAGGACAGATCACAGATACGCAGTATTTT. Its translation is CASSFEGQITDTQYF.

This clone was counted once. The chain combines TRBV5-8 with TRBJ1-3; D gene uncertain. In germline, CDR1 is SGHTS, CDR2 YDEGEE. The V and J ends lost 1 base and 2 bases respectively, with 19 bases between them. CDR3 size: 18 residues. CDR3 region: CASSLIRGGKVAGNTIYF. Here the CDR3 DNA reads TGTGCCAGCAGCTTGATTCGAGGAGGGAAGGTAGCTGGAAACACCATATATTTT.

J is TRBJ1-2 and V is TRBV5-6, with D possibly matching TRBD1 (5 bases). Germline values: CDR1 SGHDT, CDR2 YYEEEE. V was trimmed by 4 bases and J by 2 bases, leaving 12 bases between them. CDR3 length: 14 residues. The CDR3 reads CASSAPTGNYGYTF. Here the CDR3 DNA reads TGTGCCAGCAGCGCCCCTACAGGAAACTATGGCTACACCTTC.

The chain has TRBV7-2 and TRBJ2-5, with 10 positions matching TRBD2. The ends lost 2 bases at V and 5 bases at J; junction bases unmatched: 14. Germline V gene sequence: CDR1 SGHTA, CDR2 FQGNSA. This CDR3 is built from 18 residues. CDR3 nucleotides: TGTGCCAGCAGCTTATGGGCGTGGCGGGCTAGCGGGGGTGAGACCCAGTACTTC. It is translated as CASSLWAWRASGGETQYF.

The V call is TRBV7-8, the J call TRBJ2-1, with 7 bases identical to TRBD1. V was pared by 5 bases and J by 0 bases, with 4 bases of the junction left unmatched. This CDR3 spans 15 amino acids. The germline gives CDR1 SGHVS, CDR2 FQNEAQ. CDR3 sequence reads: CASSLDRSSYNEQFF. For the CDR3, the DNA is TGTGCCAGCAGCCTGGACAGGAGCTCCTACAATGAGCAGTTCTTC.

The count of this clone is one. The chain couples TRBV29-1 to TRBJ2-5, with 9 positions matching TRBD2. This CDR3 comprises 13 residues. After removal of 5 bases from V and 2 bases from J, the junction contained 3 bases not matched to a gene. Germline V CDR1 and CDR2: SQVTM, ANQGSEA. The CDR3 sequence: CSVRTSAQETQYF. In nucleotides, the CDR3 is TGCAGCGTTCGGACTAGCGCACAAGAGACCCAGTACTTC.

The chain uses TRBV5-1 and TRBJ2-1; D call uncertain. V was pared by 2 bases and J by 1 base, with 7 bases between. CDR3 length: 14 amino acids. The germline gives CDR1 SGHRS, CDR2 YFSETQ. The CDR3 loop is CASSLARSYNEQFF. The CDR3 coding sequence is TGCGCCAGCAGCTTAGCCAGGTCCTACAATGAGCAGTTCTTC.

This clone was found a few times. Within the sample, other DNA sequences also encode this same CDR3. This rearrangement joins TRBV19 to TRBJ1-1; unclear D gene. The CDR3 sequence is 11 residues long. Germline loops: CDR1 LNHDA, CDR2 SQIVND (reference sequence). V was shortened by 7 bases and J by 3 bases, with 6 bases between the two germline ends. In DNA form, the CDR3 reads TGTGCCAGTATCCATTACACTGAAGCTTTCTTT. Its translation is CASIHYTEAFF. The variable domain in full, completed from reference TRBV19 and TRBJ1-1, reads DGGITQSPKYLFRKEGQNVTLSCEQNLNHDAMYWYRQDPGQGLRLIYYSQIVNDFQKGDIAEGYSVSREKKESFPLTVTSAQKNPTAFYLCASIHYTEAFFGQGTRLTVV.

This chain connects TRBV30 to TRBJ1-4, with no clear D. Germline CDR1 and CDR2: GTSNPN and SVGIG (reference sequence). The CDR3 is 13 residues long. Trimming shortened V by 1 base and J by 8 bases, and 11 bases separated the two germline ends. CDR3 sequence reads: CAWSEGPEEKLFF. The CDR3 DNA reads as TGTGCCTGGAGTGAGGGCCCAGAAGAAAAACTGTTTTTT. The full variable domain, its missing parts supplied by reference TRBV30 and TRBJ1-4, is SQTIHQWPATLVQPVGSPLSLECTVEGTSNPNLYWYRQAAGRGLQLLFYSVGIGQISSEVPQNLSASRPQDRQFILSSKKLLLSDSGFYLCAWSEGPEEKLFFGSGTQLSVL.

This clone has just one count. The chain is built from TRBV6-1 and TRBJ1-2, with 10 bases aligning to TRBD1. Trimming at V came to 6 bases and at J to 7 bases, leaving 11 bases not matched to a gene. This CDR3 has 15 residues. The germline CDR1 and CDR2 sequences are MNHNS and SASEGT. Here the CDR3 reads CASRVTGTGASGYTF. In nucleotides, the CDR3 is TGTGCCAGCAGAGTTACCGGGACAGGGGCCAGTGGCTACACCTTC.

The chain employs TRBV6-6 and TRBJ1-1; 7 nucleotides align to TRBD1. Germline CDR1 reads MNHNY; CDR2 reads SVGAGI (reference sequence). The CDR3 runs 15 residues. Unmatched junction bases numbered 7, after V lost 6 bases and J lost 0 bases. The CDR3 here is CASRSVDRVNTEAFF. The CDR3 DNA is TGTGCCAGCAGAAGCGTAGACAGGGTGAACACTGAAGCTTTCTTT.

This chain uses TRBV6-1 with TRBJ1-5; D remains unclear. The CDR3 totals 13 residues. V lost 1 base and J 1 base, leaving 2 bases between the germline ends. Per the germline V gene, CDR1 is MNHNS and CDR2 is SASEGT. CDR3: CASSEVSNQPQHF. Written as DNA, the CDR3 is TGTGCCAGCAGTGAAGTGAGCAATCAGCCCCAGCATTTT.

This rearrangement joins TRBV7-2 to TRBJ2-6; 9 bases line up with TRBD1. Per the germline V gene, CDR1 is SGHTA and CDR2 is FQGNSA. The CDR3 is 18 residues long. Trimming cost V 4 bases and J 4 bases; bases outside gene matches: 11. CDR3 sequence (DNA): TGTGCCAGCAGCTGGGACAGGGCTAAAGTAAGAGGGGCCAACGTCCTGACTTTC. This codes for CASSWDRAKVRGANVLTF.

The J gene is TRBJ1-5, the V gene TRBV19; a possible D gene is TRBD1 (5 bases). Per the germline V gene, CDR1 is LNHDA and CDR2 is SQIVND (reference sequence). The CDR3 contains 18 residues. The V and J ends lost 0 bases and 0 bases respectively, with 15 bases between them. The CDR3 here is CASSIEGPILYSNQPQHF. CDR3 in DNA: TGTGCCAGTAGTATAGAGGGACCCATCCTTTATAGCAATCAGCCCCAGCATTTT.

The gene calls are TRBV30 and TRBJ2-3; TRBD2 agrees at 12 bases. Germline V lookup: CDR1 GTSNPN, CDR2 SVGIG (reference sequence). This CDR3 has 16 amino acids. V dropped 2 bases and J dropped 2; count of bases not matched to a gene: 5. The CDR3, as DNA: TGTGCCTGGAGTCCTGGACTAGCGGGAACCACAGATACGCAGTATTTT. It translates to CAWSPGLAGTTDTQYF.

The chain has TRBV18 and TRBJ1-4; D is possibly TRBD1 (5 bases). Trimming removed 3 bases from V and 0 bases from J, with 8 bases in between. CDR1 and CDR2 (germline): KGHSH, LQKENI. The CDR3 contains 15 residues. The CDR3 nucleotides read TGTGCCAGCTCACCTGACAGAACAACTAATGAAAAACTGTTTTTT. This codes for CASSPDRTTNEKLFF.

V gene TRBV11-3 combines with J gene TRBJ2-2; the D gene is possibly TRBD2 (5 bases). Trimming stripped 0 bases from V and 5 bases from J, with 13 bases between. Per germline, CDR1 SGHNT and CDR2 YENEEA. CDR3 length equals 16 residues. The CDR3 here is CASSLDWGATTGELFF. CDR3 coding DNA: TGTGCCAGCAGCTTAGATTGGGGAGCTACGACCGGGGAGCTGTTTTTT.

The chain couples TRBV5-4 to TRBJ2-5; 10 bases are a match to TRBD1. Germline loops: CDR1 SGHNT, CDR2 YYREEE (reference sequence). The CDR3 runs 13 residues. The J segment lost 5 bases and the V segment lost 4 bases, leaving 2 bases of the junction unmatched. CDR3 protein: CASSKDRGETQYF. CDR3 nucleotides: TGTGCCAGCAGCAAGGACAGGGGGGAGACCCAGTACTTC.